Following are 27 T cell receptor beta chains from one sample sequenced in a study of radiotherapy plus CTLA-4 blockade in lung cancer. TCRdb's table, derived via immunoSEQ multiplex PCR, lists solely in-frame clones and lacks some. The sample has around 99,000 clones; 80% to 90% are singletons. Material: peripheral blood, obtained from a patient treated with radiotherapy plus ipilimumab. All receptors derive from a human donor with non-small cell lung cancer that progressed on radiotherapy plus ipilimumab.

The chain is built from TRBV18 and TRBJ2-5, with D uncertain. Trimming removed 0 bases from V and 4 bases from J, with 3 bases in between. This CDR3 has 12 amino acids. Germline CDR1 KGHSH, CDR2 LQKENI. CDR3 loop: CASSPPGETQYF. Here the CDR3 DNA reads TGTGCCAGCTCACCACCGGGAGAGACCCAGTACTTC. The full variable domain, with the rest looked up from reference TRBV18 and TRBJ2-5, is NAGVMQNPRHLVRRRGQEARLRCSPMKGHSHVYWYRQLPEEGLKFMVYLQKENIIDESGMPKERFSAEFPKEGPSILRIQQVVRGDSAAYFCASSPPGETQYFGPGTRLLVL.

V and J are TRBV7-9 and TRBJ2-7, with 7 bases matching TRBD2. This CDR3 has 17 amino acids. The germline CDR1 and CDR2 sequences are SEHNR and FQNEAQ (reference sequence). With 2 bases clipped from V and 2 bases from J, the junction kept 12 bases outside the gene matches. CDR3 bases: TGTGCCAGCAGCTTATCAAGCGGGGCTCAATTCACCTACGAGCAGTACTTC. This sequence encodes CASSLSSGAQFTYEQYF. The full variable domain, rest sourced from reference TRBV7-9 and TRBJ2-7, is DTGVSQNPRHKITKRGQNVTFRCDPISEHNRLYWYRQTLGQGPEFLTYFQNEAQLEKSRLLSDRFSAERPKGSFSTLEIQRTEQGDSAMYLCASSLSSGAQFTYEQYFGPGTRLTVT.

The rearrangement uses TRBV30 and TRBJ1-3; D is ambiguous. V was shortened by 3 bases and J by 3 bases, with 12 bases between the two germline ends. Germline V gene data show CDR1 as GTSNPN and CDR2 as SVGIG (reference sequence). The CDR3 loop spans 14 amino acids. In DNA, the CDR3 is TGTGCCTGGAGCATGGGTCTACTTGGAAACACCATATATTTT. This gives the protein CAWSMGLLGNTIYF. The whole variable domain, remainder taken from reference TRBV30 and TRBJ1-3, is SQTIHQWPATLVQPVGSPLSLECTVEGTSNPNLYWYRQAAGRGLQLLFYSVGIGQISSEVPQNLSASRPQDRQFILSSKKLLLSDSGFYLCAWSMGLLGNTIYFGEGSWLTVV.

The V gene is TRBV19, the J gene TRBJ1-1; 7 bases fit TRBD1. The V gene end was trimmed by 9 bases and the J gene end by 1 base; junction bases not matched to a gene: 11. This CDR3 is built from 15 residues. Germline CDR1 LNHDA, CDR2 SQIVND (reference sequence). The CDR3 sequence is CASKFPGQKNTEAFF. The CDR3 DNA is TGTGCCAGCAAGTTTCCGGGACAGAAGAACACTGAAGCTTTCTTT.

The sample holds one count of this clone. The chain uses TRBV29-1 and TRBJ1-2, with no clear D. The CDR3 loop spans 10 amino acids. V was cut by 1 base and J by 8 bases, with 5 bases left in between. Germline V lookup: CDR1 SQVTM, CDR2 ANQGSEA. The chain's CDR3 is CSVEGTGYTF. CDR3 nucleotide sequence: TGCAGCGTTGAAGGTACAGGCTACACCTTC.

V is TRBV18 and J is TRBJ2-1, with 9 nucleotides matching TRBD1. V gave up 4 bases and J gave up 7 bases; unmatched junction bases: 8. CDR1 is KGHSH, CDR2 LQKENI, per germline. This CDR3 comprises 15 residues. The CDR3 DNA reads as TGTGCCAGCTCACTAGGGACAGGGTTGTTAAATGAGCAGTTCTTC. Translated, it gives CASSLGTGLLNEQFF.

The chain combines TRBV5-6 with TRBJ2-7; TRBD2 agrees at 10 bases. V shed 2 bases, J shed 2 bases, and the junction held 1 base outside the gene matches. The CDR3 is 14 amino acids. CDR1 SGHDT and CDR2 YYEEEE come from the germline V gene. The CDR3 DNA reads TGTGCCAGCAGCTTTAGCGGGAGGCCCTACGAGCAGTACTTC. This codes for CASSFSGRPYEQYF.

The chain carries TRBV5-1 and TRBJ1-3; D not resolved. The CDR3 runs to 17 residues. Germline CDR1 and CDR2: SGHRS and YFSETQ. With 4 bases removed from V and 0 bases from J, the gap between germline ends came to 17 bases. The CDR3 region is CASSPQGSASSGNTIYF. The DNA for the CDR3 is TGCGCCAGCAGCCCCCAAGGATCTGCGAGCTCTGGAAACACCATATATTTT.

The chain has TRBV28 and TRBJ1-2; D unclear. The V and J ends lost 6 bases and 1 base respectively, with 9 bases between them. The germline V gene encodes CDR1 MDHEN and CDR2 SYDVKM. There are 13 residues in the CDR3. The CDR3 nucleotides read TGTGCCAGCAGATACGGACTTAACTATGGCTACACCTTC. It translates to CASRYGLNYGYTF.

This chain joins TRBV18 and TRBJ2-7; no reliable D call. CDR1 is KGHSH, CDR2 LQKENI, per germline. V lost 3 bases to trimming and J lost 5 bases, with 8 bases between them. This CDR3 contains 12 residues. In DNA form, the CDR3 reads TGTGCCAGCTCACCTGGACGGAACGAGCAGTACTTC. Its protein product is CASSPGRNEQYF. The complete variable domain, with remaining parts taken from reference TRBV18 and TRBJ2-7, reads NAGVMQNPRHLVRRRGQEARLRCSPMKGHSHVYWYRQLPEEGLKFMVYLQKENIIDESGMPKERFSAEFPKEGPSILRIQQVVRGDSAAYFCASSPGRNEQYFGPGTRLTVT.

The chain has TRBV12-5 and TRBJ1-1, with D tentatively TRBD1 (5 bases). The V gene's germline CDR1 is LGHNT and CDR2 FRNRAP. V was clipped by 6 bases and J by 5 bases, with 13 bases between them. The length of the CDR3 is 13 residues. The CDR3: CASGLGGKTEAFF. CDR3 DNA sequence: TGTGCTAGTGGACTCGGGGGTAAGACTGAAGCTTTCTTT.

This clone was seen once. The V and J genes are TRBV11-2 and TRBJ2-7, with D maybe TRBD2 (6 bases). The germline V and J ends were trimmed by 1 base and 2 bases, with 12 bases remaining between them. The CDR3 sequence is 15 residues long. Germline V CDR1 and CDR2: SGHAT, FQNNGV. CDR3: CASSLAAGRTYEQYF. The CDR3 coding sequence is TGTGCCAGCAGCTTAGCCGCGGGACGAACCTACGAGCAGTACTTC.

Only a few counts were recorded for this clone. Here the CDR3 DNA reads TGCGCCAGCAGCCAATGGACAGGGGGCTCCTACGAGCAGTACTTC. Residues: CASSQWTGGSYEQYF. The chain has TRBV4-1 and TRBJ2-7; 10 bases align to TRBD1. V lost 2 bases and J lost 0; bases outside the gene matches: 1. The CDR3 consists of 15 residues. The germline V gene encodes CDR1 MGHRA and CDR2 YSYEKL.

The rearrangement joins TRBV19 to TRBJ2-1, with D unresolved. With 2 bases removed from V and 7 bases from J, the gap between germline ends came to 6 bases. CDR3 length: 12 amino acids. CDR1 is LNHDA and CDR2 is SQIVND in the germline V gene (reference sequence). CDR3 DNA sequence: TGTGCCAGTAGTATACTGGAGAATGAGCAGTTCTTC. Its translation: CASSILENEQFF.

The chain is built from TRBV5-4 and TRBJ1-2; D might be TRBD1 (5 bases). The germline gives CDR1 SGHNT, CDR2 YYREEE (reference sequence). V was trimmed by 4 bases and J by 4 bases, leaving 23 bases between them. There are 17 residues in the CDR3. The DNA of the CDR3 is TGTGCCAGCAGCATCCGGGACCTTTCCTTGTCGGGCTATGGCTACACCTTC. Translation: CASSIRDLSLSGYGYTF. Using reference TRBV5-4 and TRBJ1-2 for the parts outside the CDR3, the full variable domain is ETGVTQSPTHLIKTRGQQVTLRCSSQSGHNTVSWYQQALGQGPQFIFQYYREEENGRGNFPPRFSGLQFPNYSSELNVNALELDDSALYLCASSIRDLSLSGYGYTFGSGTRLTVV.

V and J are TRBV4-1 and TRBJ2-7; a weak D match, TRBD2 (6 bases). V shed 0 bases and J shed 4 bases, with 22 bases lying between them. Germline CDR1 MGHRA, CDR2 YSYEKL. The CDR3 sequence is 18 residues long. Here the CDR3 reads CASSQDGGTSQFFYEQYF. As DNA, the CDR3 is TGCGCCAGCAGCCAAGATGGGGGGACGAGTCAATTTTTTTACGAGCAGTACTTC.

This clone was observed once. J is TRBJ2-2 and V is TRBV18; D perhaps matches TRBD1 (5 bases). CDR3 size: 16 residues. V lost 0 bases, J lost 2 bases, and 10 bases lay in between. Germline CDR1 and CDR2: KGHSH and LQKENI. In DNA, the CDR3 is TGTGCCAGCTCACCACCAAATGGACAAAACACCGGGGAGCTGTTTTTT. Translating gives CASSPPNGQNTGELFF.

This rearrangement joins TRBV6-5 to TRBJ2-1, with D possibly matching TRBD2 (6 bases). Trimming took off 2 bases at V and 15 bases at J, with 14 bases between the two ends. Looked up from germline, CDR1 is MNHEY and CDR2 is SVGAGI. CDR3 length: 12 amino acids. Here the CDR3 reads CASSYSHGLWFF. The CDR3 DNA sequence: TGTGCCAGCAGTTACAGTCACGGACTATGGTTCTTC.

The chain's CDR3 is CASLRTGWNTEAFF. CDR3 DNA sequence: TGTGCCAGCCTACGGACAGGGTGGAACACTGAAGCTTTCTTT. The rearrangement uses TRBV27 and TRBJ1-1, with 8 positions matching TRBD1. The CDR3 has 14 residues. Germline assignment: CDR1 MNHEY and CDR2 SMNVEV (reference sequence). V lost 8 bases, J lost 1 base, and 6 bases stayed unmatched.

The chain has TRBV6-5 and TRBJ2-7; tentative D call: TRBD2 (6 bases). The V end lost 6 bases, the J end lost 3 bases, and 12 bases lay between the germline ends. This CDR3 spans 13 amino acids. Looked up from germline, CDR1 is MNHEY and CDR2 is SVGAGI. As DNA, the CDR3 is TGTGCCAGCAGCCCCGGAGGGCGCTACGAGCAGTACTTC. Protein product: CASSPGGRYEQYF.

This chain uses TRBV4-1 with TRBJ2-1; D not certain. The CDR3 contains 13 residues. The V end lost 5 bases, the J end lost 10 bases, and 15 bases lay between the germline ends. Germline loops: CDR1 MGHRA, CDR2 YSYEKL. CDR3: CASSFDPGREQFF. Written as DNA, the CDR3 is TGCGCCAGCAGCTTTGACCCGGGCAGGGAGCAGTTCTTC.

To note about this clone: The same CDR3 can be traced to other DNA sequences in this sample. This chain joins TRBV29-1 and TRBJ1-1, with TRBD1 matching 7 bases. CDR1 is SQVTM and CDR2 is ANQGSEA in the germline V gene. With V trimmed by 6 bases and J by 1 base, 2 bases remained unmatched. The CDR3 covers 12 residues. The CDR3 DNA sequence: TGCAGCGTGGACAGGACGAACACTGAAGCTTTCTTT. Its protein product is CSVDRTNTEAFF.

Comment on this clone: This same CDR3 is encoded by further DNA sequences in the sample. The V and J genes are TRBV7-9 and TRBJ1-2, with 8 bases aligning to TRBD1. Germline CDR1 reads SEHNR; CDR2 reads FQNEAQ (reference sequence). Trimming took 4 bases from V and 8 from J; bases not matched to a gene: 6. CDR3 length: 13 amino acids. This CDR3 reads CASSSTGGRGYTF. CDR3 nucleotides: TGTGCCAGCAGCTCAACAGGGGGTCGGGGCTACACCTTC.

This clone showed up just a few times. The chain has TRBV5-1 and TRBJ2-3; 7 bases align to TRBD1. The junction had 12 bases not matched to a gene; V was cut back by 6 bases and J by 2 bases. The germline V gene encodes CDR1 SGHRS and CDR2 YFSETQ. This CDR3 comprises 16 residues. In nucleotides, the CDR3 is TGCGCCAGCACCCCGGACAGGCCTAGTAACACAGATACGCAGTATTTT. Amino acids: CASTPDRPSNTDTQYF.

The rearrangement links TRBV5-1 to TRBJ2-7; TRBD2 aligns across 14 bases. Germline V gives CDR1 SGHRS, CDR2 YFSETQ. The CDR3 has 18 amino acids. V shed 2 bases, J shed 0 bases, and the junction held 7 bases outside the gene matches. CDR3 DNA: TGCGCCAGCAGCTTATTGCCCGGGACTAGCGGGAGCTCCTACGAGCAGTACTTC. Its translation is CASSLLPGTSGSSYEQYF.

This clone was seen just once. CDR3 protein: CASNLAGGPNEQYF. The DNA of the CDR3 is TGCGCCAGCAACTTAGCGGGAGGGCCGAATGAGCAGTACTTC. The V and J genes are TRBV5-1 and TRBJ2-7, with 11 bases matching TRBD2. With 6 bases clipped from V and 7 bases from J, the junction kept 9 bases outside the gene matches. Germline V gene data show CDR1 as SGHRS and CDR2 as YFSETQ. CDR3 length: 14 amino acids.

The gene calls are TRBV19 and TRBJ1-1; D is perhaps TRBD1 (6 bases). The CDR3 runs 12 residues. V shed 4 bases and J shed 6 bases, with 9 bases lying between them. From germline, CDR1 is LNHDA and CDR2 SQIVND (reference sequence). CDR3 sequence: CASSKQGAEAFF. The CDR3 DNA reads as TGTGCCAGTAGTAAACAGGGTGCTGAAGCTTTCTTT.